Listed here is a single T cell receptor beta chain. The sample is drawn from a study of identical twins. TCRdb reprocessed the 5' RACE reads via MiXCR and lists one record per CDR3 protein. The sample lists roughly 230,000 distinct CDR3 sequences; around 8.8% were seen once. There are 20 residues in the CDR3. With 6 bases clipped from V and 1 base from J, the junction kept 22 bases outside the gene matches. CDR1 DFQATT and CDR2 SNEGSKA come from the germline V gene (reference sequence). The sample also formed part of further work on yellow fever vaccine responses in identical twins.

This TCR was recovered from a woman aged 18-35 years in good health. The V gene is TRBV20-1, the J gene TRBJ2-1; 9 bases agree with TRBD2. The sample consisted of CD8+ T cells sorted from blood. The CDR3 sequence: CSAREGQAGGPLWSYNEQFF. CDR3 coding DNA: TGCAGTGCGCGAGAGGGACAAGCGGGAGGTCCACTTTGGTCCTACAATGAGCAGTTCTTC.